The T cell receptor beta chain described here comes from a study of blood T cells in healthy people across ages. Germline values: CDR1 MDHEN, CDR2 SYDVKM. The junction had 7 bases not matched to a gene; V was cut back by 1 base and J by 6 bases. The CDR3 runs 15 residues. For the second PCR, which ran for about 6 to 11 cycles, a sample-barcoded 5' primer and a J-beta primer mix were used. TCRdb analysed the 5' RACE reads with MiXCR anew, one entry per CDR3 protein. The sample lists over 600,000 distinct CDR3 sequences, 35% to 60% occurring once. The sequencing input was blood. This chain connects TRBV28 to TRBJ1-2; 8 nucleotides match TRBD1. This clonotype was obtained from a man older than 75 in good health. The CDR3 protein is CASSLFPQGADGYTF. The CDR3 bases are TGTGCCAGCAGTTTATTTCCCCAGGGGGCTGATGGCTACACCTTC.